Shown below are 18 T cell receptor beta chains from a single sample sequenced in a study of cytomegalovirus exposure and HLA in healthy donors. The PCR was carried out with 60 Vbeta primers and 13 Jbeta primers. Measured with immunoSEQ multiplex PCR; TCRdb has only the in-frame clones, and not every one. The table includes about 88,000 clones, over 80% detected once. The specimen sequenced was PBMCs. The receptor source for this set is a man between 18 and 35 years old in good health and CMV-seronegative.

About this clone itself: The sample has other DNA sequences that encode this CDR3 too. V is TRBV27 and J is TRBJ1-6, with D uncertain. Germline CDR1 is MNHEY and CDR2 is SMNVEV (reference sequence). Trimming left V 3 bases short and J 4 bases short, with 4 bases between. This CDR3 comprises 13 residues. The chain's CDR3 is CASSFQYNSPLHF. The CDR3 DNA sequence: TGTGCCAGCAGTTTTCAGTATAATTCACCCCTCCACTTT.

The chain combines TRBV28 with TRBJ1-1; tentative D call: TRBD1 (5 bases). The V end was cut by 2 bases, the J end by 3 bases, with 13 bases between. The CDR3 consists of 15 residues. Germline CDR1 reads MDHEN; CDR2 reads SYDVKM. CDR3 bases: TGTGCCAGCAGTTTAGTAACAGGTTCAGACACTGAAGCTTTCTTT. Amino acids: CASSLVTGSDTEAFF.

This chain links TRBV18 with TRBJ1-1; 7 bases are a match to TRBD1. The germline V gene encodes CDR1 KGHSH and CDR2 LQKENI. This CDR3 region has 15 residues. J was trimmed by 4 bases and V by 4 bases; bases with no gene match: 9. The CDR3 DNA follows: TGTGCCAGCTCACTCGATGAGGGGGCTATCACTGAAGCTTTCTTT. Translated, it gives CASSLDEGAITEAFF.

This chain connects TRBV11-1 to TRBJ2-1, with 12 bases aligning to TRBD2. The germline CDR1 and CDR2 sequences are SGHAT and FQDESV (reference sequence). The CDR3 totals 14 residues. Trimming at V came to 5 bases and at J to 7 bases, leaving 3 bases not matched to a gene. The DNA of the CDR3 is TGTGCCAGCAGCCGAGGACTAGCGGGAAATGAGCAGTTCTTC. Translation gives CASSRGLAGNEQFF.

V is TRBV14 and J is TRBJ2-3; no clear D gene. Germline CDR1 SGHDN, CDR2 FVKESK. The germline V and J ends were trimmed by 1 base and 7 bases, with 12 bases remaining between them. This CDR3 has 14 residues. CDR3 sequence reads: CASSQANSLHTQYF. The CDR3 DNA follows: TGTGCCAGCAGCCAAGCGAACAGCCTACATACGCAGTATTTT.

The chain links TRBV30 to TRBJ2-7; D not resolved. The CDR3 runs 13 residues. V was trimmed by 3 bases and J by 0 bases, leaving 9 bases between them. The V gene's germline CDR1 is GTSNPN and CDR2 SVGIG (reference sequence). The CDR3 DNA reads TGTGCCTGGAGCCGAAGGAGCTCCTACGAGCAGTACTTC. It codes for CAWSRRSSYEQYF.

This clone was detected a few times. This chain connects TRBV5-3 to TRBJ2-5, with 9 bases identical to TRBD1. The last part of the DNA fits TRBJ2-7 better; the J call may be wrong. TRBV5-3 is an ORF, with its function uncertain. The CDR3 has 15 residues. CDR3: CARSPRDRVSYEQYF. The CDR3 DNA reads as TGTGCCAGAAGCCCCCGGGACAGGGTCTCCTACGAGCAGTACTTC.

This clone was recorded a few times. The chain has TRBV13 and TRBJ2-1; no definite D call. The germline V gene encodes CDR1 PRHDT and CDR2 FYEKMQ (reference sequence). This CDR3 comprises 16 residues. V lost 5 bases and J 0 bases, leaving 14 bases between the germline ends. CDR3 bases: TGTGCCAGCAGCCATGAACTCCACAGCTCCTACAATGAGCAGTTCTTC. Its translation is CASSHELHSSYNEQFF.

This clone was recorded a few times. The chain joins TRBV5-4 to TRBJ1-2; 7 bases are shared with TRBD1. The CDR3 runs to 15 residues. Germline CDR1 and CDR2: SGHNT and YYREEE (reference sequence). V lost 4 bases, J lost 3 bases, and 9 bases stayed unmatched. DNA for the CDR3: TGTGCCAGCAGCAGCGACAGGGCAGTTGACTATGGCTACACCTTC. Translation: CASSSDRAVDYGYTF.

This chain connects TRBV5-1 to TRBJ2-7; no firm D call. Trimming pared 1 base from V and 5 bases from J, leaving 13 bases between. Germline values: CDR1 SGHRS, CDR2 YFSETQ. The CDR3 consists of 14 residues. CDR3 bases: TGCGCCAGCAGCTTGACGCAGGCGTGGGACGAGCAGTACTTC. Protein sequence: CASSLTQAWDEQYF. Filled out from reference TRBV5-1 and TRBJ2-7, the complete variable domain reads KAGVTQTPRYLIKTRGQQVTLSCSPISGHRSVSWYQQTPGQGLQFLFEYFSETQRNKGNFPGRFSGRQFSNSRSEMNVSTLELGDSALYLCASSLTQAWDEQYFGPGTRLTVT.

The chain has TRBV9 and TRBJ2-1; D possibly corresponds to TRBD1 (6 bases). Germline CDR1 reads SGDLS; CDR2 reads YYNGEE. The CDR3 extends over 17 amino acids. The V gene lost 3 bases and the J gene lost 3 bases, with 19 bases spanning the gap. The CDR3 is CASSATELDSIYNEQFF. CDR3 DNA sequence: TGTGCCAGCAGCGCGACGGAGCTGGACAGTATCTACAATGAGCAGTTCTTC. Combining the CDR3 with reference TRBV9 and TRBJ2-1 gives the whole variable domain DSGVTQTPKHLITATGQRVTLRCSPRSGDLSVYWYQQSLDQGLQFLIQYYNGEERAKGNILERFSAQQFPDLHSELNLSSLELGDSALYFCASSATELDSIYNEQFFGPGTRLTVL.

This chain links TRBV18 with TRBJ2-1; 9 positions agree with TRBD1. Trimming took 2 bases from V and 5 from J; bases not matched to a gene: 4. CDR1 is KGHSH and CDR2 is LQKENI in the germline V gene. The CDR3 is 15 residues long. CDR3 protein: CASSPKRTGDNEQFF. In nucleotides, the CDR3 is TGTGCCAGCTCACCAAAGCGGACAGGGGACAATGAGCAGTTCTTC.

The chain combines TRBV11-3 with TRBJ2-1; 8 positions match TRBD1. Germline loops: CDR1 SGHNT, CDR2 YENEEA. The CDR3 runs to 16 residues. The V and J ends lost 1 base and 0 bases, in that order; junction bases with no gene match: 2. As DNA, the CDR3 is TGTGCCAGCAGCTTAGGGACAGGGAGCTCCTACAATGAGCAGTTCTTC. This encodes CASSLGTGSSYNEQFF.

The V call is TRBV29-1, the J call TRBJ1-5, with unresolved D. V was clipped by 4 bases and J by 4 bases, with 8 bases between them. Looked up from germline, CDR1 is SQVTM and CDR2 is ANQGSEA. The CDR3 is 12 residues long. The CDR3 region has the DNA TGCAGCGTTGCGAACAGTAATCAGCCCCAGCATTTT. This codes for CSVANSNQPQHF.

The chain couples TRBV27 to TRBJ1-2; TRBD1 might be the D (5 bases). Germline V gene data show CDR1 as MNHEY and CDR2 as SMNVEV (reference sequence). V dropped 6 bases and J dropped 2 bases, with 16 bases sitting between them. This CDR3 contains 15 residues. CDR3: CASSPRGPQNYGYTF. For the CDR3, the DNA is TGTGCCAGCAGCCCAAGGGGCCCCCAGAACTATGGCTACACCTTC.

The chain is built from TRBV7-9 and TRBJ2-3, with 7 nucleotides matching TRBD2. Germline loops: CDR1 SEHNR, CDR2 FQNEAQ (reference sequence). The CDR3 length is 15 residues. With 5 bases clipped from V and 2 bases from J, the junction kept 7 bases outside the gene matches. In DNA form, the CDR3 reads TGTGCCAGCAGCAAGACTAGCAGCAACACAGATACGCAGTATTTT. Translation gives CASSKTSSNTDTQYF. Using reference TRBV7-9 and TRBJ2-3 for the parts outside the CDR3, the full variable domain is DTGVSQNPRHKITKRGQNVTFRCDPISEHNRLYWYRQTLGQGPEFLTYFQNEAQLEKSRLLSDRFSAERPKGSFSTLEIQRTEQGDSAMYLCASSKTSSNTDTQYFGPGTRLTVL.

The rearrangement uses TRBV7-3 and TRBJ2-2; 13 nucleotides agree with TRBD2. This CDR3 comprises 19 residues. After removal of 0 bases from V and 4 bases from J, the junction contained 8 bases not matched to a gene. Germline CDR1 is SGHTA and CDR2 is FQGTGA. CDR3 sequence (DNA): TGTGCCAGCAGCTTAACGGTCACTAGCGGGAGGGCCAGCACCGGGGAGCTGTTTTTT. Its protein is CASSLTVTSGRASTGELFF.

The V call is TRBV7-9, the J call TRBJ2-2, with 12 bases matching TRBD2. Losses at the gene ends were 0 bases for V and 4 bases for J; bases not matched to a gene: 3. Germline V gene sequence: CDR1 SEHNR, CDR2 FQNEAQ (reference sequence). This CDR3 contains 17 residues. The CDR3 spells CASSLAGLAGFTGELFF. The CDR3 coding sequence is TGTGCCAGCAGCTTAGCCGGACTAGCGGGATTCACCGGGGAGCTGTTTTTT.